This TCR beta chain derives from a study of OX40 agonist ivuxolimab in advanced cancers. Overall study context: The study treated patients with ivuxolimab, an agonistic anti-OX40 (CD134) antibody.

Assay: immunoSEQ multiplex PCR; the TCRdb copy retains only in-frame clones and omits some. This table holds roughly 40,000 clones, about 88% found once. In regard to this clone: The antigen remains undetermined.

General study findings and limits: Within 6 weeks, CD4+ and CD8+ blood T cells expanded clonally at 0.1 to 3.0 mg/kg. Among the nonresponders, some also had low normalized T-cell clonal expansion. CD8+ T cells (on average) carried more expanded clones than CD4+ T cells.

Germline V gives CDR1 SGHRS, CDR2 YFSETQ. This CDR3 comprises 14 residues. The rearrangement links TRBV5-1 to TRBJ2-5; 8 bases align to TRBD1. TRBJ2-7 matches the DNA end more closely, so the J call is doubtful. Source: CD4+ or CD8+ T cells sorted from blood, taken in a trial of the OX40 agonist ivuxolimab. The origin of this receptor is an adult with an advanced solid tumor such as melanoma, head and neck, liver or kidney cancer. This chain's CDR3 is CASSSGTGVYEQYF. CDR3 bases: TGCGCCAGCAGCTCCGGGACAGGAGTCTACGAGCAGTACTTC.